This TCR beta chain was obtained from a study of T cell changes during pregnancy in multiple sclerosis. This CDR3 is built from 15 residues. Germline loops: CDR1 GTSNPN, CDR2 SVGIG (reference sequence). The V segment lost 3 bases and the J segment 4 bases; nucleotides outside the gene matches: 8. The assay was immunoSEQ multiplex PCR, and TCRdb's table has in-frame clones only and misses some. The table records some 80,000 clones, just over 90% of them present only once. The sequence derives from a female donor with multiple sclerosis, enrolled in a pregnancy study. This material consisted of peripheral blood, taken in the first trimester of pregnancy. This chain uses TRBV30 with TRBJ2-2, with 7 positions matching TRBD2. As DNA, the CDR3 is TGTGCCTGGAGAGGGAGGGCTCCGATCACCGGGGAGCTGTTTTTT. It specifies CAWRGRAPITGELFF.